This T cell receptor beta chain stems from a study of blood T cell repertoires in COVID-19. Overall study: Italy, Spain and the United States were the sources of the convalescent and acute COVID-19 samples. From T cells, B-cell-depleted T cells, or PBMCs came the material, which was cDNA or gDNA.

Germline lookup yields CDR1 SGHTA and CDR2 FQGNSA. The CDR3 contains 14 residues. V lost 2 bases and J lost 7; bases outside the gene matches: 6. One Seattle source followed patients from active infection through their disease course. Original handling: Amplification of reference gene primers provided the estimated nucleated cell counts. TCRdb's table, derived via immunoSEQ multiplex PCR, lists solely in-frame clones and lacks some. Clone size and V and J calls were adopted from that table, with D and trimming inferred from the DNA. The sample has about 200,000 clones, 82% seen once. This clone has more than one count but fewer than ten.

The clonotype was recovered from a woman between 65 and 79 years old with COVID-19, enrolled during active disease. Sequenced input: peripheral blood. The chain recombines TRBV7-2 with TRBJ1-2; 8 bases fit TRBD1. The CDR3 loop is CASSLTGGTSGYTF. In DNA form, the CDR3 reads TGTGCCAGCAGCTTAACAGGGGGTACTTCTGGCTACACCTTC.